The next 18 T cell receptor beta chains were all read from a single sample in a study of T-cell reconstitution after alpha-beta-depleted transplantation in children. The TCRbeta library incorporated unique molecular identifiers. Via MiXCR, TCRdb re-called the PCR reads, giving one row per CDR3 protein. The top ten clones hold just under 30% of a sample with approximately 430,000 distinct CDR3 sequences, around 16% of them seen once. This sample comprised PBMCs, mostly from graft donor cells, obtained 360 days after TCRalphabeta/CD19-depleted stem cell transplant. The origin of the receptors is a boy younger than two who had a stem cell transplant for Wiskott-Aldrich syndrome, so the T cells may come from the graft donor.

The gene calls are TRBV18 and TRBJ2-3, with 8 bases lining up with TRBD2. Trimming cost V 3 bases and J 3 bases; bases outside gene matches: 17. The CDR3 runs 19 residues. The germline V gene has CDR1 KGHSH and CDR2 LQKENI. For the CDR3, the DNA is TGTGCCAGCTCACCCCGGAAGGGCTTGGGACTAGGGGATACAGATACGCAGTATTTT. This codes for CASSPRKGLGLGDTDTQYF.

This clonotype was picked up many times. The chain recombines TRBV4-1 with TRBJ2-1, with 9 positions matching TRBD1. Germline V gives CDR1 MGHRA, CDR2 YSYEKL. V lost 2 bases to trimming and J lost 9 bases; unmatched junction nucleotides: 5. The CDR3 length is 14 residues. The chain's CDR3 is CASSQWDRVGEQFF. In DNA, the CDR3 is TGCGCCAGCAGCCAATGGGACAGGGTAGGTGAGCAGTTCTTC.

This clonotype has more than one count but fewer than ten. The chain uses TRBV20-1 and TRBJ2-5, with TRBD1 matching 7 bases. The ends lost 5 bases at V and 4 bases at J; junction bases unmatched: 7. The length of the CDR3 is 13 residues. The germline V gene encodes CDR1 DFQATT and CDR2 SNEGSKA (reference sequence). CDR3 in amino acids: CSAPGTVRETQYF. As DNA, the CDR3 is TGCAGTGCTCCCGGGACAGTACGAGAGACCCAGTACTTC.

The table lists this clonotype with a few counts. This rearrangement joins TRBV20-1 to TRBJ2-1; D is unclear. Germline-derived CDR1 and CDR2 are DFQATT and SNEGSKA (reference sequence). V was clipped by 3 bases and J by 6 bases, with 9 bases between them. The CDR3 sequence is 12 residues long. The CDR3 loop reads CSARGPGNEQFF. The DNA for the CDR3 is TGCAGTGCTAGGGGCCCCGGCAATGAGCAGTTCTTC.

This chain joins TRBV11-2 and TRBJ2-5; D is undetermined. Per the germline V gene, CDR1 is SGHAT and CDR2 is FQNNGV. Between the trimmed V and J ends, which lost 6 bases and 4 bases, there was a span of 9 bases. The CDR3 runs to 12 residues. As DNA, the CDR3 is TGTGCCAGCAGTAACTTGGGAGAGACCCAGTACTTC. It translates to CASSNLGETQYF.

V gene TRBV10-3 combines with J gene TRBJ2-7; D ambiguous. The CDR3 length is 13 residues. CDR1 and CDR2 from the germline V gene are ENHRY and SYGVKD. V lost 2 bases to trimming and J lost 5 bases, with 10 bases between them. The CDR3 DNA is TGTGCCATCAGTGAGACCCCCTTTAACGAGCAGTACTTC. Translated, it gives CAISETPFNEQYF.

CDR3 region: CASSQDRAVAKNIQYF. CDR3 sequence (DNA): TGTGCCAGCAGCCAAGATCGCGCAGTAGCCAAAAACATTCAGTACTTC. The chain couples TRBV3-1 to TRBJ2-4; D remains ambiguous. CDR1 is LGHDT and CDR2 is YNNKEL in the germline V gene (reference sequence). Trimming removed 0 bases from V and 0 bases from J, with 9 bases in between. The CDR3 totals 16 residues.

Only a few counts were recorded for this clonotype. The chain uses TRBV3-1 and TRBJ1-1, with a tentative D call TRBD1 (5 bases). CDR1 is LGHDT, CDR2 YNNKEL, per germline (reference sequence). This CDR3 is built from 11 residues. V was shortened by 4 bases and J by 11 bases, with 11 bases between the two germline ends. CDR3 region: CASSLQGRAFF. The CDR3 DNA reads as TGTGCCAGCAGCCTCCAGGGTAGGGCTTTCTTT.

Many counts were recorded for this clonotype. The gene calls are TRBV29-1 and TRBJ2-2, with 7 positions matching TRBD1. The CDR3 spans 13 residues. Germline CDR1 is SQVTM and CDR2 is ANQGSEA. Unmatched junction bases numbered 7, after V lost 6 bases and J lost 6 bases. CDR3 residues: CSVGQTGPGELFF. The CDR3 DNA reads TGCAGCGTGGGGCAGACAGGGCCCGGGGAGCTGTTTTTT.

This chain uses TRBV5-1 with TRBJ2-1; 7 bases agree with TRBD2. V was pared by 3 bases and J by 12 bases, with 9 bases of the junction left unmatched. The germline CDR1 and CDR2 sequences are SGHRS and YFSETQ. CDR3 length equals 13 residues. The CDR3 DNA reads TGCGCCAGCAGCTACGAGGGGTGGGAGGGGCAGTTCTTC. Protein sequence: CASSYEGWEGQFF.

This clonotype was seen more than once but under ten times. The rearrangement links TRBV7-8 to TRBJ2-7, with 14 bases matching TRBD2. The CDR3 spans 20 residues. Germline V CDR1 and CDR2: SGHVS, FQNEAQ. Germline trimming cut 3 bases from V and 0 bases from J; bases unmatched to any gene: 13. The CDR3: CASSFFSGTSGSWSSYEQYF. DNA of the CDR3: TGTGCCAGCAGCTTCTTTTCCGGGACTAGCGGGAGTTGGAGCTCCTACGAGCAGTACTTC.

This clonotype was observed a few times. The V gene is TRBV24-1, the J gene TRBJ2-1; unclear D gene. This CDR3 region has 12 residues. V dropped 3 bases and J dropped 4 bases, with 3 bases sitting between them. CDR1 and CDR2 from the germline V gene are KGHDR and SFDVKD. The CDR3 reads CATSDTYNEQFF. The CDR3 DNA follows: TGTGCCACCAGTGATACTTACAATGAGCAGTTCTTC.

This clonotype was observed a few times. V usage is TRBV12-3 or TRBV12-4 and J usage is TRBJ2-7; 8 bases fit TRBD1. The CDR3 runs 13 residues. The V and J ends lost 6 bases and 4 bases, in that order; junction bases with no gene match: 5. The CDR3, as DNA: TGTGCCAGCAGGCCTCAGGGGGCTTACGAGCAGTACTTC. As protein: CASRPQGAYEQYF.

V usage is TRBV7-9 and J usage is TRBJ2-1; D is perhaps TRBD1 (6 bases). CDR1 is SEHNR and CDR2 is FQNEAQ in the germline V gene (reference sequence). Trimming shortened V by 3 bases and J by 3 bases, and 12 bases separated the two germline ends. The CDR3 length is 15 residues. The DNA for the CDR3 is TGTGCCAGCAGCTTGACAGGTAAACTCTACAATGAGCAGTTCTTC. Its protein is CASSLTGKLYNEQFF.

V usage is TRBV20-1 and J usage is TRBJ1-6; D is uncertain. Germline V gives CDR1 DFQATT, CDR2 SNEGSKA (reference sequence). Trimming pared 5 bases from V and 8 bases from J, leaving 13 bases between. CDR3 length: 13 residues. CDR3 nucleotides: TGCAGTGCTTACCTATGGATGGATTCACCCCTCCACTTT. It translates to CSAYLWMDSPLHF.

The chain recombines TRBV2 with TRBJ2-5; D not certain. V was clipped by 3 bases and J by 2 bases, with 13 bases between them. The CDR3 loop spans 15 amino acids. Looked up from germline, CDR1 is SNHLY and CDR2 is FYNNEI. This chain's CDR3 is CASSEVTGRQETQYF. CDR3 nucleotides: TGTGCCAGCAGTGAGGTGACTGGGCGGCAAGAGACCCAGTACTTC.

This clonotype showed up just a few times. This chain connects TRBV12-3 or TRBV12-4 to TRBJ2-7, with TRBD2 matching over 10 bases. V was clipped by 3 bases and J by 4 bases; unmatched bases: 9. The CDR3 spans 16 residues. The CDR3 coding sequence is TGTGCCAGCAGTTTTACCCCGGGACTAGCGTTTTACGAGCAGTACTTC. It specifies CASSFTPGLAFYEQYF.

J is TRBJ2-5 and V is TRBV12-3 or TRBV12-4, with 8 bases identical to TRBD1. Germline trimming cut 3 bases from V and 5 bases from J; bases unmatched to any gene: 8. The CDR3 is 15 amino acids. CDR3 coding DNA: TGTGCCAGCAGTTTCAGCGGACAGGGTGGCGAGACCCAGTACTTC. Amino acid sequence: CASSFSGQGGETQYF.